The subject of this entry is one T cell receptor (beta chain). The record originates from a study of blood T cell repertoires in COVID-19. In the study overall: Samples of COVID-19 (acute and convalescent) were obtained from the United States, Italy and Spain. T cells, B-cell-depleted T cells, or PBMCs supplied cDNA or gDNA.

Germline assignment: CDR1 GTSNPN and CDR2 SVGIG (reference sequence). The ends were cut back, 2 bases at V and 3 bases at J, with 8 bases in the middle. CDR3 size: 13 residues. TCRdb keeps only in-frame clones here, not all; method: immunoSEQ multiplex PCR. Among about 210,000 clones listed, around 80% were seen once. The chain has TRBV30 and TRBJ1-5; D gene uncertain. The receptor's source is a woman aged 40 to 49 with acute or convalescent COVID-19. What was sequenced was peripheral blood. The CDR3 region is CAWSTSVNQPQHF. The DNA for the CDR3 is TGTGCCTGGAGTACCAGTGTCAATCAGCCCCAGCATTTT.